The 15 T cell receptor beta chains presented below share a single source sample, sequenced in a study of CD8 T cells in Susac syndrome. Random-hexamer reverse transcription was applied to roughly 0.5 to 1 ug RNA. MiXCR was run by TCRdb on the immunoSEQ multiplex PCR reads, yielding one entry per CDR3 protein. The sample lists 95,000 to 150,000 distinct CDR3 sequences; roughly 95% were seen once. The source material was CD4+ T cells from PBMCs. Receptors originate from a human donor with Susac syndrome.

The V call is TRBV20-1, the J call TRBJ2-4; 9 nucleotides line up with TRBD1. With V trimmed by 4 bases and J by 8 bases, 9 bases remained unmatched. The CDR3 spans 14 residues. Germline V gene data show CDR1 as DFQATT and CDR2 as SNEGSKA (reference sequence). The CDR3 is CSATPGQGIDIQYF. Written as DNA, the CDR3 is TGCAGTGCTACACCGGGACAGGGAATTGACATTCAGTACTTC.

As to this clonotype: At one boundary the junction diverges from the germline segment, which might be a read error. The chain employs TRBV30 and TRBJ2-7; TRBD2 aligns across 9 bases. The germline V gene encodes CDR1 GTSNPN and CDR2 SVGIG (reference sequence). This CDR3 has 16 residues. CDR3 residues: CAWSVKGSGSSNEQYF. CDR3 in DNA: TGTGCCTGGAGTGTAAAAGGTAGCGGGAGCTCCAACGAGCAGTACTTC.

The genes are TRBV6-6 and TRBJ1-5; weak D call: TRBD1 (5 bases). The V end was cut by 6 bases, the J end by 1 base, with 13 bases between. The CDR3 runs to 15 residues. The germline CDR1 and CDR2 sequences are MNHNY and SVGAGI (reference sequence). CDR3 nucleotides: TGTGCCAGCAGAGGACCAGGGAGCAGCAATCAGCCCCAGCATTTT. Encoded protein: CASRGPGSSNQPQHF.

V gene TRBV6-6 combines with J gene TRBJ2-7; 12 bases line up with TRBD2. CDR1 MNHNY and CDR2 SVGAGI come from the germline V gene (reference sequence). The CDR3 length is 16 residues. Trimming took 4 bases from V and 6 from J; bases not matched to a gene: 10. Here the CDR3 reads CASSSIASGRASEQYF. The DNA for the CDR3 is TGTGCCAGCAGTTCTATCGCTAGCGGGAGGGCCTCCGAGCAGTACTTC.

The chain carries TRBV7-9 and TRBJ2-1; tentatively, D is TRBD1 (6 bases). The length of the CDR3 is 16 residues. The V gene lost 5 bases and the J gene lost 0 bases, with 14 bases spanning the gap. The germline V gene encodes CDR1 SEHNR and CDR2 FQNEAQ (reference sequence). DNA of the CDR3: TGTGCCAGCAGCCGTGGACAGTCCAGCTCCTACAATGAGCAGTTCTTC. Its translation: CASSRGQSSSYNEQFF.

The rearrangement links TRBV7-2 to TRBJ2-1; TRBD2 matches at 13 bases. CDR1 is SGHTA and CDR2 is FQGNSA in the germline V gene. This CDR3 has 19 amino acids. J was trimmed by 3 bases and V by 2 bases; bases with no gene match: 10. The CDR3 nucleotides read TGTGCCAGCAGCTTATTGGGGACTAGCGGGATGAGAGGCTACAATGAGCAGTTCTTC. It is translated as CASSLLGTSGMRGYNEQFF.

The chain is built from TRBV6-2 or TRBV6-3 and TRBJ2-5; tentatively, D is TRBD1 (5 bases). V lost 4 bases to trimming and J lost 5 bases, with 8 bases between them. The CDR3 covers 12 residues. Germline lookup yields CDR1 MNHEY and CDR2 SVGEGT. CDR3 bases: TGTGCCAGCAGTTTCAGGGTTGAGACCCAGTACTTC. It yields the protein CASSFRVETQYF.

The gene calls are TRBV5-8 and TRBJ2-5; D remains unclear. This CDR3 is 12 amino acids long. CDR1 and CDR2 (germline): SGHTS, YDEGEE. Between the trimmed V and J ends, which lost 1 base and 4 bases, there was a span of 5 bases. The CDR3 here is CASSLIRETQYF. CDR3 in DNA: TGTGCCAGCAGCTTGATCCGAGAGACCCAGTACTTC.

The chain uses TRBV15 and TRBJ2-3, with D tentatively TRBD2 (7 bases). Deletions cut 6 bases from V and 2 bases from J, with 12 bases between. Germline V gives CDR1 LNHNV, CDR2 YYDKDF (reference sequence). This CDR3 has 14 amino acids. The DNA of the CDR3 is TGTGCCACCAGTTTCGGGGGGCTCACAGATACGCAGTATTTT. It encodes CATSFGGLTDTQYF. Full variable domain (missing parts from reference TRBV15 and TRBJ2-3): DAMVIQNPRYQVTQFGKPVTLSCSQTLNHNVMYWYQQKSSQAPKLLFHYYDKDFNNEADTPDNFQSRRPNTSFCFLDIRSPGLGDTAMYLCATSFGGLTDTQYFGPGTRLTVL.

This clonotype was seen only a few times. V is TRBV7-2 and J is TRBJ2-3, with D hard to call. This CDR3 is built from 13 residues. The germline V gene encodes CDR1 SGHTA and CDR2 FQGNSA. V dropped 5 bases and J dropped 2 bases, with 8 bases sitting between them. Here the CDR3 reads CASSHTSTDTQYF. In nucleotides, the CDR3 is TGTGCCAGCAGCCATACTTCCACAGATACGCAGTATTTT. The full variable domain, its missing parts supplied by reference TRBV7-2 and TRBJ2-3, is GAGVSQSPSNKVTEKGKDVELRCDPISGHTALYWYRQSLGQGLEFLIYFQGNSAPDKSGLPSDRFSAERTGGSVSTLTIQRTQQEDSAVYLCASSHTSTDTQYFGPGTRLTVL.

The chain combines TRBV5-1 with TRBJ2-3, with TRBD2 as a possible D gene (5 bases). V lost 2 bases, J lost 7 bases, and 14 bases lay in between. Germline lookup yields CDR1 SGHRS and CDR2 YFSETQ. The CDR3 consists of 14 residues. The CDR3 reads CASSFPGEPNTQYF. The CDR3 DNA sequence: TGCGCCAGCAGCTTCCCCGGGGAACCCAATACGCAGTATTTT.

This chain's CDR3 is CASSYSRTGRDEKLFF. Here the CDR3 DNA reads TGTGCCAGCAGTTACTCAAGGACAGGGCGGGATGAAAAACTGTTTTTT. V usage is TRBV6-6 and J usage is TRBJ1-4, with 8 positions matching TRBD1. The CDR3 has 16 amino acids. The V and J ends lost 0 bases and 6 bases, in that order; junction bases with no gene match: 6. Per germline, CDR1 MNHNY and CDR2 SVGAGI (reference sequence).

The chain recombines TRBV3-1 with TRBJ1-4; unclear D gene. This CDR3 has 15 residues. Germline CDR1 reads LGHDT; CDR2 reads YNNKEL (reference sequence). The germline V and J ends were trimmed by 0 bases and 8 bases, with 13 bases remaining between them. CDR3 sequence reads: CASSQDTLLGEKLFF. Here the CDR3 DNA reads TGTGCCAGCAGCCAAGATACGCTTTTAGGGGAAAAACTGTTTTTT.

The chain joins TRBV3-1 to TRBJ1-1; 7 bases are shared with TRBD1. The CDR3 covers 15 residues. The germline V gene encodes CDR1 LGHDT and CDR2 YNNKEL (reference sequence). Germline trimming cut 3 bases from V and 4 bases from J; bases unmatched to any gene: 8. The CDR3 nucleotides are TGTGCCAGCAGCCACTCGACAGGGAGGGGCACTGAAGCTTTCTTT. Translating it yields CASSHSTGRGTEAFF.

The CDR3 nucleotides are TGTGCCTCACGACCTACACGAAACACTGAAGCTTTCTTT. As protein: CASRPTRNTEAFF. This chain joins TRBV30 and TRBJ1-1, with D unresolved. V was pared by 7 bases and J by 2 bases, with 14 bases between. CDR1 and CDR2 from the germline V gene are GTSNPN and SVGIG (reference sequence). The CDR3 is 13 amino acids.